This is a list of T cell receptor beta chains from one sample in a study of human T cells and chemical hapten exposure. Via MiXCR, TCRdb re-called the RACE reads, giving one row per CDR3 protein. The table shows approximately 260,000 distinct CDR3 sequences, with around 7% occurring only once. The material sequenced was whole blood, taken in connection with sensitization to the hapten diphenylcyclopropenone (DPC). The source of these receptors is a man younger than 35 with alopecia areata. Some clones in this sample may be carry-over from other donors' samples. Both conserved end residues are part of each CDR3. D genes are given only for firm matches. Clone sizes are given selectively: once, few, many, or a class where the clone is expanded.

j_gene | len | d_gene | abundance | v_gene | CDR3nt | CDR3aa
TRBJ2-7 | 11 | - | many | TRBV6-2/TRBV6-3 | TGTGCCAGCAGTGTGAGGTACGAGCAGTACTTC | CASSVRYEQYF
TRBJ1-5 | 14 | - | - | TRBV7-9 | TGTGCCAGCAGCTTCACAGACGGTAATCAGCCCCAGCATTTT | CASSFTDGNQPQHF
TRBJ2-1 | 20 | - | few | TRBV21-1 | TGTGCCAGCAGCAAAGTGCTAGCGGGGGGCCCTAAGATCTCCTACAATGAGCAGTTCTTC | CASSKVLAGGPKISYNEQFF
TRBJ1-6 | 15 | TRBD1 | - | TRBV7-6 | TGTGCCAGCAGCTCACGGACAGGGTCTAATTCACCCCTCCACTTT | CASSSRTGSNSPLHF
TRBJ2-7 | 12 | - | few | TRBV27 | TGTGCCAGCAGTTTCACCTTCGGCGAGCAGTACTTC | CASSFTFGEQYF
TRBJ1-1 | 15 | - | few | TRBV4-1 | TGCGCCAGCAGCCAAGATCTCGGGGCCAACACTGAAGCTTTCTTT | CASSQDLGANTEAFF
TRBJ1-5 | 17 | - | - | TRBV12-3/TRBV12-4 | TGTGCCAGCAGTCCTCGGACCGGCCGTGGTAGCAATCAGCCCCAGCATTTT | CASSPRTGRGSNQPQHF
TRBJ1-6 | 16 | - | many | TRBV6-5 | TGTGCCAGCAGACCGGGAAAGGGGAACGTCTTTTCACCCCTCCACTTT | CASRPGKGNVFSPLHF
TRBJ1-2 | 14 | TRBD1 | many | TRBV5-1 | TGCGCCAGCAGCTTGGGACAGGGGAGCTATGGCTACACCTTC | CASSLGQGSYGYTF
TRBJ1-4 | 16 | TRBD1 | - | TRBV4-3 | TGCGCCAGCAGCCAAGGACAGGGAGTGGGGGCCGAAAAACTGTTTTTT | CASSQGQGVGAEKLFF
TRBJ2-2 | 13 | - | - | TRBV7-3 | TGTGCCAGCAGCATGAGACAGACCGGGGAGCTGTTTTTT | CASSMRQTGELFF
TRBJ2-2 | 16 | - | - | TRBV4-2 | TGTGCCAGCAGCCAAGAGGTGGGGATTAACACCGGGGAGCTGTTTTTT | CASSQEVGINTGELFF
TRBJ1-2 | 13 | - | many | TRBV4-2 | TGTGCCAGCAGCCAAGGGACGGCCTATGGCTACACCTTC | CASSQGTAYGYTF
TRBJ2-1 | 14 | TRBD2 | - | TRBV12-3/TRBV12-4 | TGTGCCAGCAGTTCCGGGACTAGATACAATGAGCAGTTCTTC | CASSSGTRYNEQFF
TRBJ2-2 | 15 | TRBD1 | few | TRBV2 | TGTGCCAGCAGTTTGGGACAGGCGGCCACCGGGGAGCTGTTTTTT | CASSLGQAATGELFF
TRBJ1-5 | 16 | - | - | TRBV6-2/TRBV6-3 | TGTGCCAGCAGTCCCCTAGACACACGGCCAGATCAGCCCCAGCATTTT | CASSPLDTRPDQPQHF
TRBJ1-4 | 15 | - | few | TRBV12-3/TRBV12-4 | TGTGCCAGCAGTTTATCTCTGACAGGCGGCGAAAAACTGTTTTTT | CASSLSLTGGEKLFF